This T cell receptor (beta chain) was sequenced for a study of shared clonotypes between healthy human individuals. Germline V gene lookup returns CDR1 SGHRS and CDR2 YFSETQ. The CDR3 extends over 16 amino acids. Trimming took 6 bases from V and 4 from J; bases not matched to a gene: 12. Sequencing was performed with immunoSEQ multiplex PCR; in TCRdb, only in-frame clones are kept and a portion is missing. Of 650,000 to 800,000 clones in the sample, about 90% are singletons; the top ten hold about a quarter. Positively selected for CCR7, the CD45RO-negative cells used as naive CD8 cells excluded terminally differentiated effector memory CD45RA+ cells. This clone was recorded once.

Sequenced input: naive CD8+ T cells sorted from blood. The chain couples TRBV5-1 to TRBJ2-5, with TRBD2 identical over 10 bases. The sequence derives from a man younger than 40 in good health. The CDR3 loop reads CASKRLAGDSSETQYF. The CDR3 bases are TGCGCCAGCAAACGGCTAGCGGGAGACTCTTCAGAGACCCAGTACTTC.